Following are 24 T cell receptor beta chains from one sample sequenced in a study of cytomegalovirus exposure and HLA in healthy donors. This table comes from immunoSEQ multiplex PCR, and its TCRdb copy is limited to in-frame clones, with some not included. The table lists 190,000 or so clones, about four fifths of them singletons. Sequenced input: PBMCs. These receptors came from a woman under 30 in good health and CMV-seropositive.

The CDR3: CASSAAGRSPYEQYF. In DNA form, the CDR3 reads TGTGCCAGCAGTGCCGCGGGGCGGAGCCCCTACGAGCAGTACTTC. The chain has TRBV6-1 and TRBJ2-7; a possible D gene is TRBD2 (6 bases). Trimming took off 4 bases at V and 2 bases at J, with 15 bases between the two ends. CDR1 and CDR2 from the germline V gene are MNHNS and SASEGT. The CDR3 sequence is 15 residues long.

This clone was seen a few times. The chain employs TRBV6-1 and TRBJ1-6; D not certain. Germline values: CDR1 MNHNS, CDR2 SASEGT. The length of the CDR3 is 15 residues. V was trimmed by 5 bases and J by 6 bases, leaving 14 bases between them. This chain's CDR3 is CASSPTAGTNSPLHF. The CDR3 DNA is TGTGCCAGCAGTCCTACGGCAGGAACTAATTCACCCCTCCACTTT.

The CDR3: CASSEVMVEKAFF. The CDR3 DNA follows: TGTGCCAGCAGTGAAGTTATGGTGGAGAAGGCTTTCTTT. The gene calls are TRBV6-1 and TRBJ1-1, with D hard to call. The CDR3 has 13 amino acids. Trimming took off 1 base at V and 11 bases at J, with 14 bases between the two ends. Germline lookup yields CDR1 MNHNS and CDR2 SASEGT.

This clone has only one observation. This chain joins TRBV9 and TRBJ1-3; no clear D. V was pared by 2 bases and J by 3 bases, with 15 bases between. Germline V CDR1 and CDR2: SGDLS, YYNGEE. This CDR3 is 16 amino acids long. In DNA, the CDR3 is TGTGCCAGCAGCGTGGCCCCCGGGAAAGATGGAAACACCATATATTTT. It yields the protein CASSVAPGKDGNTIYF.

This chain links TRBV5-1 with TRBJ2-7; 7 nucleotides align to TRBD1. Per the germline V gene, CDR1 is SGHRS and CDR2 is YFSETQ. V was clipped by 0 bases and J by 1 base; unmatched bases: 1. This CDR3 has 14 residues. CDR3 DNA sequence: TGCGCCAGCAGCTTGGTGGGACAGTCCTACGAGCAGTACTTC. This translates into CASSLVGQSYEQYF.

This sequence joins TRBV7-9 and TRBJ1-2, with a weak D call TRBD1 (6 bases). The CDR3 has 15 residues. Germline assignment: CDR1 SEHNR and CDR2 FQNEAQ (reference sequence). CDR3 nucleotides: TGTGCGTGTGGGGGGGCCGCGCTTCCGAACTATGGCTACACCTTC. Protein: CACGGAALPNYGYTF.

V and J are TRBV10-3 and TRBJ2-1, with 8 bases fitting TRBD2. The CDR3 totals 14 residues. J was trimmed by 8 bases and V by 3 bases; bases with no gene match: 6. The V gene's germline CDR1 is ENHRY and CDR2 SYGVKD. CDR3 amino acids: CAISEVAGNDEQFF. Written as DNA, the CDR3 is TGTGCCATCAGTGAAGTAGCGGGGAATGATGAGCAGTTCTTC.

The V gene is TRBV5-1, the J gene TRBJ2-7; TRBD1 matches at 7 bases. The CDR3 loop spans 15 amino acids. V trimming: 4 bases; J trimming: 4 bases; junction bases outside the gene matches: 11. Germline CDR1 and CDR2: SGHRS and YFSETQ. The CDR3 sequence is CASSLNYRGSYEQYF. The CDR3, as DNA: TGCGCCAGCAGCCTAAATTACAGGGGATCTTACGAGCAGTACTTC. Drawing the rest from reference TRBV5-1 and TRBJ2-7, the complete variable domain is KAGVTQTPRYLIKTRGQQVTLSCSPISGHRSVSWYQQTPGQGLQFLFEYFSETQRNKGNFPGRFSGRQFSNSRSEMNVSTLELGDSALYLCASSLNYRGSYEQYFGPGTRLTVT.

The chain is built from TRBV9 and TRBJ2-2, with a tentative D call TRBD2 (6 bases). This CDR3 has 16 amino acids. Trimming stripped 0 bases from V and 1 base from J, with 10 bases between. Germline V lookup: CDR1 SGDLS, CDR2 YYNGEE. In DNA form, the CDR3 reads TGTGCCAGCAGCGTAGCGGCCGGGGGGAACACCGGGGAGCTGTTTTTT. Its protein product is CASSVAAGGNTGELFF.

The rearrangement links TRBV5-6 to TRBJ2-5; 10 nucleotides line up with TRBD2. Germline-derived CDR1 and CDR2 are SGHDT and YYEEEE. V lost 3 bases, J lost 2 bases, and 4 bases stayed unmatched. CDR3 length: 15 residues. CDR3: CASSSSGGAQETQYF. The CDR3 DNA sequence: TGTGCCAGCAGCTCCAGCGGGGGGGCTCAAGAGACCCAGTACTTC. Full variable domain (rest looked up from reference TRBV5-6 and TRBJ2-5): DAGVTQSPTHLIKTRGQQVTLRCSPKSGHDTVSWYQQALGQGPQFIFQYYEEEERQRGNFPDRFSGHQFPNYSSELNVNALLLGDSALYLCASSSSGGAQETQYFGPGTRLLVL.

The gene calls are TRBV5-4 and TRBJ1-2, with TRBD1 matching 7 bases. CDR3 size: 15 residues. Germline loops: CDR1 SGHNT, CDR2 YYREEE (reference sequence). Germline trimming cut 4 bases from V and 5 bases from J; bases unmatched to any gene: 11. DNA for the CDR3: TGTGCCAGCAGCCTCCACAGGGGTGGGATATATGGCTACACCTTC. It codes for CASSLHRGGIYGYTF.

CDR3 region: CASSLFPTGSDTEAFF. The CDR3 DNA reads as TGTGCCAGCTCACTCTTTCCGACAGGGTCGGACACTGAAGCTTTCTTT. This chain joins TRBV18 and TRBJ1-1, with TRBD1 identical over 7 bases. V trimming: 4 bases; J trimming: 3 bases; junction bases outside the gene matches: 11. The CDR3 has 16 amino acids. Germline CDR1 KGHSH, CDR2 LQKENI.

The V call is TRBV18, the J call TRBJ1-5; 8 bases align to TRBD1. The CDR3 consists of 15 residues. Germline CDR1 reads KGHSH; CDR2 reads LQKENI. J was trimmed by 6 bases and V by 5 bases; bases with no gene match: 9. In nucleotides, the CDR3 is TGTGCCAGCTCAGCCGGGACAGGTGAGGCTCAGCCCCAGCATTTT. Translating it yields CASSAGTGEAQPQHF.

The chain is built from TRBV6-5 and TRBJ1-4, with TRBD1 matching over 10 bases. Germline V CDR1 and CDR2: MNHEY, SVGAGI. The CDR3 spans 15 residues. V shed 5 bases, J shed 7 bases, and the junction held 7 bases outside the gene matches. CDR3: CASSRDRGEGEKLFF. The CDR3 DNA reads as TGTGCCAGCAGTAGGGACAGGGGAGAGGGTGAAAAACTGTTTTTT.

The V call is TRBV19, the J call TRBJ2-6; D is uncertain. The CDR3 consists of 14 residues. V shed 7 bases and J shed 0 bases, with 7 bases lying between them. CDR1 and CDR2 (germline): LNHDA, SQIVND (reference sequence). The chain's CDR3 is CASNHYSGANVLTF. The DNA for the CDR3 is TGTGCCAGTAATCACTACTCTGGGGCCAACGTCCTGACTTTC.

The chain has TRBV4-1 and TRBJ2-3, with 9 bases matching TRBD2. CDR3 length: 16 residues. J was trimmed by 8 bases and V by 0 bases; bases with no gene match: 9. CDR1 MGHRA and CDR2 YSYEKL come from the germline V gene. Written as DNA, the CDR3 is TGCGCCAGCAGCCAAGATAGCGGGGGACAGTTAATTACGCAGTATTTT. Protein product: CASSQDSGGQLITQYF.

This rearrangement joins TRBV7-9 to TRBJ1-4; 9 bases line up with TRBD1. The CDR3 consists of 15 residues. The J segment lost 5 bases and the V segment lost 3 bases, leaving 4 bases of the junction unmatched. CDR1 and CDR2 from the germline V gene are SEHNR and FQNEAQ (reference sequence). CDR3 sequence: CASSFTGTGNEKLFF. CDR3 coding DNA: TGTGCCAGCAGCTTCACCGGGACAGGGAATGAAAAACTGTTTTTT. The complete variable domain, with remaining parts taken from reference TRBV7-9 and TRBJ1-4, reads DTGVSQNPRHKITKRGQNVTFRCDPISEHNRLYWYRQTLGQGPEFLTYFQNEAQLEKSRLLSDRFSAERPKGSFSTLEIQRTEQGDSAMYLCASSFTGTGNEKLFFGSGTQLSVL.

The chain couples TRBV29-1 to TRBJ2-5, with a possible D match to TRBD1 (6 bases). The CDR3 extends over 12 amino acids. V was pared by 4 bases and J by 2 bases, with 8 bases between. CDR1 is SQVTM and CDR2 is ANQGSEA in the germline V gene. The CDR3 reads CSVAGQQETQYF. CDR3 nucleotide sequence: TGCAGCGTTGCCGGACAGCAAGAGACCCAGTACTTC.

This clone was counted only a few times. V gene TRBV9 combines with J gene TRBJ1-5; TRBD1 matches at 7 bases. From germline, CDR1 is SGDLS and CDR2 YYNGEE. Losses at the gene ends were 6 bases for V and 0 bases for J; bases not matched to a gene: 3. The CDR3 runs 14 residues. The CDR3 loop reads CASTTGDSNQPQHF. The CDR3 nucleotides are TGTGCCAGCACCACAGGGGATAGCAATCAGCCCCAGCATTTT. Filled out from reference TRBV9 and TRBJ1-5, the complete variable domain reads DSGVTQTPKHLITATGQRVTLRCSPRSGDLSVYWYQQSLDQGLQFLIQYYNGEERAKGNILERFSAQQFPDLHSELNLSSLELGDSALYFCASTTGDSNQPQHFGDGTRLSIL.

In DNA, the CDR3 is TGTGCCAGCTCGGGGACAAATAGCAATCAGCCCCAGCATTTT. Its translation: CASSGTNSNQPQHF. J is TRBJ1-5 and V is TRBV18; TRBD1 might be the D (6 bases). Trimming took 6 bases from V and 0 from J, leaving 9 bases between them. Germline CDR1 is KGHSH and CDR2 is LQKENI. The CDR3 is 14 residues long.

This clone came up a few times. The rearrangement uses TRBV5-1 and TRBJ1-2; tentatively, D is TRBD1 (6 bases). Deletions cut 7 bases from V and 3 bases from J, with 13 bases between. Germline CDR1 reads SGHRS; CDR2 reads YFSETQ. The CDR3 extends over 13 amino acids. CDR3 nucleotide sequence: TGCGCCAGCGATCCGACAGGCGACTATGGCTACACCTTC. Its protein product is CASDPTGDYGYTF.

The V and J genes are TRBV9 and TRBJ2-2; 7 bases are a match to TRBD1. The V gene end was trimmed by 4 bases and the J gene end by 5 bases; junction bases not matched to a gene: 8. The germline V gene has CDR1 SGDLS and CDR2 YYNGEE. The CDR3 runs 15 residues. For the CDR3, the DNA is TGTGCCAGCAGCCCCGGGACAGCACTTACCGGGGAGCTGTTTTTT. This gives the protein CASSPGTALTGELFF.

The V call is TRBV23-1, the J call TRBJ1-1; no definite D call. TRBV23-1 is sorted into the ORF group, with uncertain function. The CDR3 totals 11 residues. V lost 9 bases and J lost 9, with 14 bases in between. CDR3 in DNA: TGCGCCAGGGGGTTGGGAGCTAAAGCTTTCTTT. This codes for CARGLGAKAFF.

The V and J genes are TRBV2 and TRBJ2-1, with 7 nucleotides matching TRBD1. The junction had 9 bases not matched to a gene; V was cut back by 2 bases and J by 5 bases. The CDR3 has 16 residues. Germline V gives CDR1 SNHLY, CDR2 FYNNEI. The CDR3, as DNA: TGTGCCAGCAGTGAAAATCTGGGACAGAGAAACAATGAGCAGTTCTTC. Its protein product is CASSENLGQRNNEQFF.